This TCR beta chain was recorded in a study of T cells in tuberculosis. Only in-frame clones appear in the TCRdb table, and some are missing; sequencing was by immunoSEQ multiplex PCR. The sample lists tens of thousands of clones, more than 75% occurring once. Sorting used thawed, overnight-rested PBMC stained with anti-CD3, a viability dye and GMM-loaded CD1B tetramer. C32 glucose monomycolate from Rhodococcus equi was loaded onto the CD1B tetramers. The germline gives CDR1 MNHNS, CDR2 SASEGT. The CDR3 sequence is 15 residues long. Trimming stripped 7 bases from V and 2 bases from J, with 14 bases between.

The V call is TRBV6-1, the J call TRBJ2-2; a weak D match, TRBD2 (6 bases). The specimen sequenced was CD1b-GMM tetramer-negative cells sorted from PBMCs. The receptor was isolated from an adult woman with latent tuberculosis. The CDR3 sequence: CASTSGTFNTGELFF. CDR3 bases: TGTGCCAGCACTTCCGGGACTTTTAACACCGGGGAGCTGTTTTTT.